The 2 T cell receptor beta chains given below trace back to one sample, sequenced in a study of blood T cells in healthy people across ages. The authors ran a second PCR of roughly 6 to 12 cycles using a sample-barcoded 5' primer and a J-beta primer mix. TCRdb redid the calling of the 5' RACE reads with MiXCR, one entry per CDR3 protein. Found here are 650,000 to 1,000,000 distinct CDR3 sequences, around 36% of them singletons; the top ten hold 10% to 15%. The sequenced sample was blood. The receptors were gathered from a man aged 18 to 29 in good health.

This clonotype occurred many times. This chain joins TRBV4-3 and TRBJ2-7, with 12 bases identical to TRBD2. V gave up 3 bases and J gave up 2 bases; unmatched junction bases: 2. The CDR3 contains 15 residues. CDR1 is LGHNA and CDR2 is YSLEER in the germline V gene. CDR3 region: CASSHGLAGTYEQYF. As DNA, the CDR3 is TGCGCCAGCAGCCATGGACTAGCGGGGACCTACGAGCAGTACTTC.

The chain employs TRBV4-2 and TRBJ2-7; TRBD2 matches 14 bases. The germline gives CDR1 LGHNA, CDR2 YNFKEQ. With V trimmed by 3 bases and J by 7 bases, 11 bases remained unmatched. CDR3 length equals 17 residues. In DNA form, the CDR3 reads TGTGCCAGCAGCCATCCTTCGACTAGCGGGGGGGCAGATGAGCAGTACTTC. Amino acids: CASSHPSTSGGADEQYF.